These T cell receptor beta chains were read from a single sample in a study of cytomegalovirus exposure and HLA in healthy donors. Produced via immunoSEQ multiplex PCR; TCRdb's table is partial and in-frame only. This table holds 100,000 to 150,000 clones, 85% to 90% found once. Specimen: PBMCs. Source of these receptors: a young man in good health and CMV-seronegative. Each CDR3 is given with its conserved first and last residue. The order of the fields is J gene, V gene, clone size, D gene, CDR3 DNA, CDR3 protein. D genes are given only for firm matches. Not all rows give a size; the values are once, few, many and, for expanded clones, a class.

TRBJ2-1 | TRBV7-8 | . | . | TGTGCCAGCAGCGTTCCGCGTAGAGGGGGGGCCCTTGTGGACAATGAGCAGTTCTTC | CASSVPRRGGALVDNEQFF
TRBJ1-2 | TRBV4-1 | . | . | TGCGCCAGCAGCCAAGATCCAGGAGGAGAGGACACCTTC | CASSQDPGGEDTF
TRBJ2-3 | TRBV5-1 | . | . | TGCGCCAGCAGCACCTCGCCCGGGACAAGCACAGATACGCAGTATTTT | CASSTSPGTSTDTQYF
TRBJ2-3 | TRBV19 | . | TRBD2 | TGTGCCAGTAAAACTAGCGGGTCAATGGATACGCAGTATTTT | CASKTSGSMDTQYF
TRBJ1-1 | TRBV18 | . | TRBD1 | TGTGCCAGCTCTCCAAAAGACAGGGGCACTGAAGCTTTCTTT | CASSPKDRGTEAFF
TRBJ2-7 | TRBV5-6 | once | . | TGTGCCAGCAGTCTAGGGTCGGGGTACGAGCAGTACTTC | CASSLGSGYEQYF
TRBJ2-3 | TRBV29-1 | . | . | TGCAGCGTTGAAGATCGATCCACGGCGGGCACAGATACGCAGTATTTT | CSVEDRSTAGTDTQYF
TRBJ2-1 | TRBV29-1 | . | TRBD1 | TGCAGCGCCCTTGGACAGGTGACTTACAATGAGCAGTTCTTC | CSALGQVTYNEQFF
TRBJ2-3 | TRBV6-6 | . | . | TGTGCCAGCAGTTACTCGGCGGCTCCGGGGGATACGCAGTATTTT | CASSYSAAPGDTQYF
TRBJ2-7 | TRBV5-4 | . | TRBD2 | TGTGCCAGCACAATAGCGGGAATGGTCTCCTACGAGCAGTACTTC | CASTIAGMVSYEQYF
TRBJ2-1 | TRBV5-1 | . | TRBD2 | TGCGCCAGCAGCCTGGGGGCGGGAGGGCCCGGGGAGCAGTTCTTC | CASSLGAGGPGEQFF
TRBJ2-1 | TRBV5-1 | . | TRBD2 | TGCGCCAGCAGCTTGAGCGGGATTAGCTCCTACAATGAGCAGTTCTTC | CASSLSGISSYNEQFF
TRBJ1-1 | TRBV7-3 | . | . | TGTGCCAGCAGCCCCCATGCGAGCGTAAACACTGAAGCTTTCTTT | CASSPHASVNTEAFF
TRBJ2-7 | TRBV7-6 | . | . | TGTGCCAGCAGCTATGACAGGTCTTCCGAGCAGTACTTC | CASSYDRSSEQYF
TRBJ2-1 | TRBV30 | . | . | TGTGCCTGGAGTGTACGGCGGAGCTCCTACAATGAGCAGTTCTTC | CAWSVRRSSYNEQFF
TRBJ1-1 | TRBV13 | . | . | TGTGCCAGCAGGTCCCAGAGGGGGGGAACTGAAGCTTTCTTT | CASRSQRGGTEAFF
TRBJ2-7 | TRBV5-1 | . | TRBD1 | TGCGCCAGCAGCTTGGATACGGGACAGGGGTTCGAGCAGTACTTC | CASSLDTGQGFEQYF
TRBJ1-2 | TRBV6-5 | few | . | TGTGCCAGCAGTACGACAGGACCTAACTATGGCTACACCTTC | CASSTTGPNYGYTF
TRBJ2-2 | TRBV2 | . | . | TGTGCCAGCAGTGACGTCTACTCGAACACCGGGGAGCTGTTTTTT | CASSDVYSNTGELFF
TRBJ2-2 | TRBV5-1 | . | . | TGCGCCAGCAGCTTGGCCCCCCCCAGGGAGCTGTTTTTT | CASSLAPPRELFF
TRBJ2-7 | TRBV14 | . | . | TGTGCCAGCAGCCAAAGGTCGGGAGCTTGGACAACCTACGAGCAGTACTTC | CASSQRSGAWTTYEQYF
TRBJ2-5 | TRBV2 | . | . | TGTGCCAGCAAGGTTGAAATCCGCGAGGGCCAGTACTTC | CASKVEIREGQYF
TRBJ1-5 | TRBV10-3 | . | . | TGTGCCATCAGTGGGGCGCCAAATCAGCCCCAGCATTTT | CAISGAPNQPQHF
TRBJ2-7 | TRBV18 | . | . | TGTGCCAGCTCATCCGGACAGAAATACGAGCAGTACTTC | CASSSGQKYEQYF
TRBJ1-2 | TRBV5-1 | . | TRBD1 | TGCGCCAGCAGCGCGGGACAGGGGAACTATGGCTACACCTTC | CASSAGQGNYGYTF
TRBJ2-7 | TRBV23-1 | . | TRBD2 | TGCGCCAGCAGTCAATCTCAGTTCGACGGACTAGGGTTTAACGAGCAGTACTTC | CASSQSQFDGLGFNEQYF
TRBJ1-1 | TRBV7-9 | . | . | TGTGCCAGCAGCTCCTACAGGACGAACACTGAAGCTTTCTTT | CASSSYRTNTEAFF
TRBJ1-4 | TRBV30 | . | TRBD1 | TGTGCCTGGAGTGATCCGACAGGGGTGACTAATGAAAAACTGTTTTTT | CAWSDPTGVTNEKLFF
TRBJ1-5 | TRBV10-2 | . | . | TGCGCCAGCACCCCGGGGAGTCAGGGGAATCAGCCCCAGCATTTT | CASTPGSQGNQPQHF
TRBJ2-7 | TRBV2 | . | TRBD2 | TGTGCCAGCAAACCGGGACTAGCGGGAGTGTACGAGCAGTACTTC | CASKPGLAGVYEQYF
TRBJ2-2 | TRBV25-1 | many | TRBD1 | TGTGCCAGCAGTGTCCCGGGACAGTACAGGGAGCTGTTTTTT | CASSVPGQYRELFF
TRBJ2-7 | TRBV15 | . | . | TGTGCCACCAGCAGAGATTTGACAACCTACGAGCAGTACTTC | CATSRDLTTYEQYF
TRBJ1-3 | TRBV7-9 | . | . | TGTGCCAGCAGCCCAGCGGGGGGCGACTCTGGAAACACCATATATTTT | CASSPAGGDSGNTIYF
TRBJ2-7 | TRBV5-5 | . | TRBD1 | TGTGCCAGCAGAAGGGGGGACAGGGCCTACGAGCAGTACTTC | CASRRGDRAYEQYF
TRBJ2-3 | TRBV29-1 | . | TRBD2 | TGCAGCGTACCGGCGGGGGTTTGGACAGATACGCAGTATTTT | CSVPAGVWTDTQYF
TRBJ2-3 | TRBV7-3 | once | . | TGTGCCAGCAGCCTTGAGCGCCTCAGCACAGATACGCAGTATTTT | CASSLERLSTDTQYF
TRBJ1-3 | TRBV6-1 | . | . | TGTGCCACCTGCGACTGGACAGTCGGAAACACCATATATTTT | CATCDWTVGNTIYF
TRBJ1-1 | TRBV7-3 | once | . | TGTGCCAGCAGTCCAACAGGTAACACTGAAGCTTTCTTT | CASSPTGNTEAFF
TRBJ2-1 | TRBV27 | . | TRBD2 | TGTGCCAGCAGTTTAGAAGTTTGGGAGGGAAGGGAGCAGTTCTTC | CASSLEVWEGREQFF
TRBJ1-2 | TRBV6-5 | . | TRBD1 | TGTGCCAGCAGAAGTTTGGGACAGGGGAACTATGGCTACACCTTC | CASRSLGQGNYGYTF
TRBJ1-2 | TRBV5-5 | . | . | TGTGCCAGCACCTCTTGGGCAGGGGCCTATGGCTACACCTTC | CASTSWAGAYGYTF